Presented here are 17 T cell receptor beta chains from one specimen sequenced in a study of OX40 agonist ivuxolimab in advanced cancers. Clones were sequenced by immunoSEQ multiplex PCR, and TCRdb holds only the in-frame ones, with some missing. Of fewer than 85,000 clones listed, 90% to 95% were seen once; the top ten hold approximately 0.69%. The sequences come from CD4+ or CD8+ T cells sorted from blood, collected in a trial of the OX40 agonist ivuxolimab. Receptor source: an adult with an advanced solid tumor such as melanoma, head and neck, liver or kidney cancer.

V gene TRBV5-1 combines with J gene TRBJ2-1; 8 nucleotides line up with TRBD1. This CDR3 is 13 amino acids long. The germline gives CDR1 SGHRS, CDR2 YFSETQ. V lost 4 bases to trimming and J lost 8 bases; unmatched junction nucleotides: 5. CDR3 in DNA: TGCGCCAGCAGCCCCGGACAGGGAGATGAGCAGTTCTTC. It codes for CASSPGQGDEQFF.

This clone was observed once. This sequence joins TRBV19 and TRBJ1-5; D is perhaps TRBD1 (5 bases). The germline V gene encodes CDR1 LNHDA and CDR2 SQIVND (reference sequence). This CDR3 has 18 amino acids. V shed 6 bases and J shed 2 bases, with 23 bases lying between them. In DNA form, the CDR3 reads TGTGCCAGTAGGGATCCAGGGAGTTACAATGTGGGCAATCAGCCCCAGCATTTT. This codes for CASRDPGSYNVGNQPQHF.

The chain combines TRBV7-8 with TRBJ2-7, with TRBD2 identical over 9 bases. The germline gives CDR1 SGHVS, CDR2 FQNEAQ. CDR3 length equals 16 residues. Trimming took 5 bases from V and 4 from J; bases not matched to a gene: 12. The CDR3 reads CASSRLRAGGLYEQYF. The CDR3 DNA sequence: TGTGCCAGCAGCCGGCTTCGAGCGGGGGGTCTGTACGAGCAGTACTTC.

The chain employs TRBV18 and TRBJ1-3; D uncertain. Germline V gene lookup returns CDR1 KGHSH and CDR2 LQKENI. V was shortened by 3 bases and J by 0 bases, with 9 bases between the two germline ends. The CDR3 is made up of 15 amino acids. CDR3 region: CASSPQASSGNTIYF. CDR3 nucleotides: TGTGCCAGCTCACCGCAGGCCAGCTCTGGAAACACCATATATTTT.

The chain uses TRBV15 and TRBJ2-3, with TRBD2 matching 12 bases. The CDR3 is 14 amino acids. The ends lost 8 bases at V and 1 base at J; junction bases unmatched: 1. In germline, CDR1 is LNHNV, CDR2 YYDKDF (reference sequence). CDR3 region: CATGLAGRTDTQYF. The CDR3 nucleotides are TGTGCCACCGGACTAGCGGGGCGCACAGATACGCAGTATTTT.

The chain employs TRBV28 and TRBJ2-3; D unclear. The V gene's germline CDR1 is MDHEN and CDR2 SYDVKM. V lost 7 bases to trimming and J lost 1 base, with 9 bases between them. The CDR3 has 13 residues. The CDR3 reads CASIPAGTDTQYF. CDR3 coding DNA: TGTGCCAGCATTCCCGCGGGCACAGATACGCAGTATTTT.

This clone has a single count. J is TRBJ1-2 and V is TRBV7-2, with a tentative D call TRBD1 (6 bases). The germline V gene encodes CDR1 SGHTA and CDR2 FQGNSA. Trimming took off 2 bases at V and 3 bases at J, with 19 bases between the two ends. The CDR3 loop spans 17 amino acids. The CDR3 sequence is CASSLRTARSIYYGYTF. CDR3 bases: TGTGCCAGCAGCTTAAGGACAGCCCGCTCTATTTACTATGGCTACACCTTC.

The CDR3 region is CASSHPGALGEQFF. The CDR3 coding sequence is TGCGCCAGCAGCCACCCCGGGGCTTTAGGGGAGCAGTTCTTC. The rearrangement uses TRBV4-1 and TRBJ2-1; D assignment may be TRBD1 or TRBD2 (5 bases each). The V gene lost 3 bases and the J gene lost 10 bases, with 16 bases spanning the gap. CDR3 size: 14 residues. The germline V gene encodes CDR1 MGHRA and CDR2 YSYEKL.

The chain links TRBV6-1 to TRBJ1-3; the D gene is possibly TRBD1 (6 bases). Per germline, CDR1 MNHNS and CDR2 SASEGT. CDR3 length: 14 residues. V lost 4 bases to trimming and J lost 4 bases, with 11 bases between them. In DNA form, the CDR3 reads TGTGCCAGCAGTGTACACAGGGTAGGAAACACCATATATTTT. This gives the protein CASSVHRVGNTIYF.

In this sample, this clone turned up once. The chain combines TRBV30 with TRBJ1-1; TRBD1 is a possible D gene (5 bases). Trimming removed 0 bases from V and 5 bases from J, with 16 bases in between. The CDR3 spans 15 residues. Per the germline V gene, CDR1 is GTSNPN and CDR2 is SVGIG (reference sequence). DNA for the CDR3: TGTGCCTGGAGTGTACAGTCGGGGGGATGGACTGAAGCTTTCTTT. It encodes CAWSVQSGGWTEAFF.

The chain couples TRBV7-2 to TRBJ1-1; D call uncertain. There are 17 residues in the CDR3. The V end lost 5 bases, the J end lost 1 base, and 20 bases lay between the germline ends. CDR1 is SGHTA, CDR2 FQGNSA, per germline. CDR3 sequence reads: CASSPALNSRRNTEAFF. CDR3 coding DNA: TGTGCCAGCAGCCCAGCCTTGAATAGTAGGAGGAACACTGAAGCTTTCTTT.

The J gene is TRBJ2-7, the V gene TRBV7-3; TRBD2 matches at 9 bases. Germline V CDR1 and CDR2: SGHTA, FQGTGA. The V gene end was trimmed by 5 bases and the J gene end by 6 bases; junction bases not matched to a gene: 14. The CDR3 sequence is 16 residues long. CDR3 amino acids: CASSPSRAGGLSEQYF. As DNA, the CDR3 is TGTGCCAGCAGCCCTTCTCGGGCGGGAGGGCTTTCCGAGCAGTACTTC.

J is TRBJ2-1 and V is TRBV6-5, with 10 bases matching TRBD2. The V gene's germline CDR1 is MNHEY and CDR2 SVGAGI. The length of the CDR3 is 15 residues. Trimming took 6 bases from V and 6 from J; bases not matched to a gene: 8. The CDR3 nucleotides read TGTGCCAGCAGCACCGGGACTAGCGTTTCCAATGAGCAGTTCTTC. Protein sequence: CASSTGTSVSNEQFF.

This chain's CDR3 is CASSQVRGWTGELFF. DNA for the CDR3: TGCGCCAGCAGCCAAGTAAGGGGGTGGACCGGGGAGCTGTTTTTT. The V call is TRBV4-3, the J call TRBJ2-2, with D possibly being TRBD1 (6 bases). In germline, CDR1 is LGHNA, CDR2 YSLEER. The CDR3 extends over 15 amino acids. Trimming took off 1 base at V and 5 bases at J, with 11 bases between the two ends.

The chain recombines TRBV6-5 with TRBJ1-2, with TRBD1 identical over 8 bases. Germline assignment: CDR1 MNHEY and CDR2 SVGAGI. The V gene end was trimmed by 8 bases and the J gene end by 8 bases; junction bases not matched to a gene: 7. This CDR3 region has 12 residues. The CDR3 loop reads CASRQGPTGYTF. CDR3 DNA sequence: TGTGCCAGCCGACAGGGGCCAACGGGCTACACCTTC.

V is TRBV6-1 and J is TRBJ2-7, with 9 nucleotides matching TRBD2. The length of the CDR3 is 13 residues. Germline-derived CDR1 and CDR2 are MNHNS and SASEGT. The V and J ends lost 5 bases and 3 bases, in that order; junction bases with no gene match: 2. CDR3 region: CASSSGRIYEQYF. CDR3 DNA: TGTGCCAGCAGTAGCGGGAGGATCTACGAGCAGTACTTC.

The rearrangement joins TRBV5-8 to TRBJ2-7, with D uncertain. The CDR3 totals 14 residues. V was cut by 4 bases and J by 6 bases, with 17 bases left in between. Germline assignment: CDR1 SGHTS and CDR2 YDEGEE. The CDR3 loop reads CASSQETRTSEQYF. The CDR3, as DNA: TGTGCCAGCAGCCAAGAGACCCGGACGTCCGAGCAGTACTTC. Filled out from reference TRBV5-8 and TRBJ2-7, the complete variable domain reads EAGVTQSPTHLIKTRGQQATLRCSPISGHTSVYWYQQALGLGLQFLLWYDEGEERNRGNFPPRFSGRQFPNYSSELNVNALELEDSALYLCASSQETRTSEQYFGPGTRLTVT.